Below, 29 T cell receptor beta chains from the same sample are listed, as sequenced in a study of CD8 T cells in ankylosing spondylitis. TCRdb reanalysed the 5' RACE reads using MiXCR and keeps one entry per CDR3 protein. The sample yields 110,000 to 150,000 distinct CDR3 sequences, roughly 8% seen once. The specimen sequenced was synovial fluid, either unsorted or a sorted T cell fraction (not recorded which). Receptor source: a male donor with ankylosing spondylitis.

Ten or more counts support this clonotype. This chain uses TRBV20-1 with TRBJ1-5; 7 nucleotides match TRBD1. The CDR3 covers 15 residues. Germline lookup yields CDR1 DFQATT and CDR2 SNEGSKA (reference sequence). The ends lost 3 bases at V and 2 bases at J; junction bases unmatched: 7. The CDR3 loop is CSASLGGAGNQPQHF. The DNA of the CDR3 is TGCAGTGCTAGTCTAGGGGGCGCCGGCAATCAGCCCCAGCATTTT.

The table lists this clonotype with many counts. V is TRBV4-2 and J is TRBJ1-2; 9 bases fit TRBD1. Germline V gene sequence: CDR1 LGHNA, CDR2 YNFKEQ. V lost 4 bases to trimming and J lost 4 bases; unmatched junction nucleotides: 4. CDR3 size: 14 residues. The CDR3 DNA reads TGTGCCAGCAGCCGGGACAGGGACAGCTATGGCTACACCTTC. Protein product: CASSRDRDSYGYTF.

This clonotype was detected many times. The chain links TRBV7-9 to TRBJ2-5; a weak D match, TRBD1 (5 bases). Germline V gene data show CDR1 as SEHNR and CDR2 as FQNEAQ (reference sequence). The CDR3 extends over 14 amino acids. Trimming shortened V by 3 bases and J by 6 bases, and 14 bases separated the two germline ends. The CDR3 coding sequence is TGTGCCAGCAGCTTCACAGGAGCCGGAAAGACCCAGTACTTC. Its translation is CASSFTGAGKTQYF.

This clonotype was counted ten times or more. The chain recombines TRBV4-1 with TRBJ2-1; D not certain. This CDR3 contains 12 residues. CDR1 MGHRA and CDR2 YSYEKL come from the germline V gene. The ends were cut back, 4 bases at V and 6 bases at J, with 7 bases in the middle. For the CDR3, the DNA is TGCGCCAGCAGCCCTCACAGCAATGAGCAGTTCTTC. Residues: CASSPHSNEQFF.

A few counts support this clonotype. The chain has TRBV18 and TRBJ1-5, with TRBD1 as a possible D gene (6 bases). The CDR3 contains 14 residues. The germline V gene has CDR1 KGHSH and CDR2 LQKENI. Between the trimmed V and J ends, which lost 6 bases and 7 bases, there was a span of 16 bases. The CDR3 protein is CASSPGVTGQPQHF. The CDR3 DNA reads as TGTGCCAGCTCCCCAGGGGTCACAGGCCAGCCCCAGCATTTT.

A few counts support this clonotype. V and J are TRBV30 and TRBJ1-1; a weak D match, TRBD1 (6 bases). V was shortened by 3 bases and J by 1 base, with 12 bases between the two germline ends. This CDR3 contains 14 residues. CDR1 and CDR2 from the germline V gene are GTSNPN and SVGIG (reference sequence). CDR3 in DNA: TGTGCCTGGAGCCTGACAGGATGGAACACTGAAGCTTTCTTT. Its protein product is CAWSLTGWNTEAFF.

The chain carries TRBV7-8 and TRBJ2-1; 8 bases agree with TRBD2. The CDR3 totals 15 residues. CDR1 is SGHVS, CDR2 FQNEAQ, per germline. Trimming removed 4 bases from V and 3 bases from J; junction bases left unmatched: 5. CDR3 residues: CASSSLAGNYNEQFF. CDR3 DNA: TGTGCCAGCAGCTCTTTAGCGGGGAACTACAATGAGCAGTTCTTC.

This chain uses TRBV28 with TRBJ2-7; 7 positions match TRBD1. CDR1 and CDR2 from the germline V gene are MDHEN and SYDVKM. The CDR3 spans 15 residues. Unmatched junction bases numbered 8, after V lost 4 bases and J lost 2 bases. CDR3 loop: CASSSPNRGPYEQYF. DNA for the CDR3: TGTGCCAGCAGTTCCCCGAACAGGGGTCCCTACGAGCAGTACTTC.

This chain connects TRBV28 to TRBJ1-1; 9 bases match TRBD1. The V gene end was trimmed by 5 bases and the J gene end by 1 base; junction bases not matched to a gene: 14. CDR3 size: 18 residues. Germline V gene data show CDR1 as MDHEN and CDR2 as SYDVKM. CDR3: CASSSPLGQGFGNTEAFF. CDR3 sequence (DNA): TGTGCCAGCAGTAGCCCCCTGGGACAGGGATTTGGGAACACTGAAGCTTTCTTT.

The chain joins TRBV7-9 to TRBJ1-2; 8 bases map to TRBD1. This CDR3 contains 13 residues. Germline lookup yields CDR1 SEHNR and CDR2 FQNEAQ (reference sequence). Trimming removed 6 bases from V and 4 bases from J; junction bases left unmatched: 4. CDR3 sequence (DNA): TGTGCCAGCAGGGACAGGGTTTCCTATGGCTACACCTTC. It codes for CASRDRVSYGYTF.

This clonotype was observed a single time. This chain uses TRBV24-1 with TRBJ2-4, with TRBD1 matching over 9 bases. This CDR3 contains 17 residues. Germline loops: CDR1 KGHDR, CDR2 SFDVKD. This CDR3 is CAACYLPGTGTKDTQYF. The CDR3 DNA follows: TGTGCGGCCTGTTATCTCCCGGGGACAGGGACCAAAGATACTCAGTACTTC.

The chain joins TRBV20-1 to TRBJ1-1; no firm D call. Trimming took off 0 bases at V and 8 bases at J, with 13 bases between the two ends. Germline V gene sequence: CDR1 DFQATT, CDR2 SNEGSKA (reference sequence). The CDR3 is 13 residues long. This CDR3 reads CSAREFRLPEAFF. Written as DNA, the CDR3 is TGCAGTGCTAGAGAATTTAGGCTGCCAGAAGCTTTCTTT.

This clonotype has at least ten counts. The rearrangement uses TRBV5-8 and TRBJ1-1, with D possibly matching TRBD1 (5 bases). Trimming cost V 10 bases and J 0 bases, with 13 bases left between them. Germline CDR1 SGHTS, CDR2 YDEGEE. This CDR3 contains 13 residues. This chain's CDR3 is CAGGTYLNTEAFF. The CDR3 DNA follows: TGTGCCGGCGGGACTTACCTGAACACTGAAGCTTTCTTT.

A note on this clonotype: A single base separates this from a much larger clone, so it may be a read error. The CDR3 reads CASRDRSWADTQYF. The CDR3 DNA sequence: TGTGCCAGCAGGGACAGGAGCTGGGCAGATACGCAGTATTTT. The chain joins TRBV6-1 to TRBJ2-3, with 7 bases fitting TRBD1. The CDR3 totals 14 residues. V shed 6 bases and J 4 bases; nucleotides not matched to a gene: 7. Germline V gene data show CDR1 as MNHNS and CDR2 as SASEGT.

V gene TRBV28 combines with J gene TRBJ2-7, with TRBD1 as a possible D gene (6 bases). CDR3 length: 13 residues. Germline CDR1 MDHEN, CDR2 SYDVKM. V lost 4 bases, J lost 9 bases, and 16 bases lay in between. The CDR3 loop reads CASSSRQAWGQYF. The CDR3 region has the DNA TGTGCCAGCAGTTCCCGACAGGCCTGGGGGCAGTACTTC.

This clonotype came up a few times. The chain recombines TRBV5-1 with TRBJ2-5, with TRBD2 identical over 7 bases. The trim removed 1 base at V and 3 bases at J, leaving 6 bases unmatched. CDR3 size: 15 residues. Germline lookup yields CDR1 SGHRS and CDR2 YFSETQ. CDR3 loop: CASSLYLAEEETQYF. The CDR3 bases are TGCGCCAGCAGCTTGTACCTAGCGGAGGAAGAGACCCAGTACTTC.

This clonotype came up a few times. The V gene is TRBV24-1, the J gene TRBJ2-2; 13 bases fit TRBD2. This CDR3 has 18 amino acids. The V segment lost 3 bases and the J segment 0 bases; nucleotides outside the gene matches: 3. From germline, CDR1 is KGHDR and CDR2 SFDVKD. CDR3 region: CATSDPGTSGTNTGELFF. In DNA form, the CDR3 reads TGTGCCACCAGTGATCCTGGGACTAGCGGGACGAACACCGGGGAGCTGTTTTTT.

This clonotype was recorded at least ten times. The CDR3 coding sequence is TGCGCCAGCAGCTTGGAGGCTAGCGGGAGCACAGATACGCAGTATTTT. Residues: CASSLEASGSTDTQYF. The J gene is TRBJ2-3, the V gene TRBV5-1, with 8 bases matching TRBD2. CDR1 is SGHRS, CDR2 YFSETQ, per germline. Trimming removed 0 bases from V and 0 bases from J; junction bases left unmatched: 3. This CDR3 has 16 residues.

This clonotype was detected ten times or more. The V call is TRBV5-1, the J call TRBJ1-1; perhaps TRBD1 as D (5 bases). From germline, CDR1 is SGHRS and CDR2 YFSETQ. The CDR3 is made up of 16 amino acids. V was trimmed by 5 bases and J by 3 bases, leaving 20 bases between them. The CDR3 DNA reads TGCGCCAGCAGGCGAACAGTTGAGGGGTTCGACACTGAAGCTTTCTTT. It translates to CASRRTVEGFDTEAFF.

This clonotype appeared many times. CDR3 protein: CASSDRDKRNEQFF. In DNA form, the CDR3 reads TGTGCCAGCAGCGACAGGGATAAGCGCAATGAGCAGTTCTTC. The V and J genes are TRBV12-3 or TRBV12-4 and TRBJ2-1, with 7 positions matching TRBD1. Trimming cost V 6 bases and J 6 bases; bases outside gene matches: 8. The CDR3 is 14 amino acids.

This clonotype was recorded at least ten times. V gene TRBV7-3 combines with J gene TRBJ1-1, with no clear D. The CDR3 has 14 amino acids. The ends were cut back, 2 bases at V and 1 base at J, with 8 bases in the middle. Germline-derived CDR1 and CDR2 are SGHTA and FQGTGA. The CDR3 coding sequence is TGTGCCAGCAGCTTATCGGAACAGAACACTGAAGCTTTCTTT. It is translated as CASSLSEQNTEAFF.

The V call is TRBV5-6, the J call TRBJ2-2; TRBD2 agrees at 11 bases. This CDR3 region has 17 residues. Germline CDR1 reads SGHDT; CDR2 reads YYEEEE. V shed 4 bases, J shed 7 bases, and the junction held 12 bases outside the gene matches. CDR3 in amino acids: CASSLLTSGAILGELFF. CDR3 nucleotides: TGTGCCAGCAGCCTACTGACTAGCGGGGCAATTCTCGGGGAGCTGTTTTTT.

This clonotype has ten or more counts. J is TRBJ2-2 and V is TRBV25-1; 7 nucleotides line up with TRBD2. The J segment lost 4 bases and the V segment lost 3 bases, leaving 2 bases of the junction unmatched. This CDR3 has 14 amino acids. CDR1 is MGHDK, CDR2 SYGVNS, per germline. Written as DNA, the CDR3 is TGTGCCAGCAGTGAGTGGGGGGGCACCGGGGAGCTGTTTTTT. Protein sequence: CASSEWGGTGELFF.

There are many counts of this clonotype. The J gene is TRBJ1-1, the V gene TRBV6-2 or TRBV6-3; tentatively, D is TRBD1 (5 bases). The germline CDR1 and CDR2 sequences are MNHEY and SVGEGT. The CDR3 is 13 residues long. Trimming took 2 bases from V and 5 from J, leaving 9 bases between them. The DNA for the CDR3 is TGTGCCAGCAGTTACGGGGCTGCAACTGAAGCTTTCTTT. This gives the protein CASSYGAATEAFF.

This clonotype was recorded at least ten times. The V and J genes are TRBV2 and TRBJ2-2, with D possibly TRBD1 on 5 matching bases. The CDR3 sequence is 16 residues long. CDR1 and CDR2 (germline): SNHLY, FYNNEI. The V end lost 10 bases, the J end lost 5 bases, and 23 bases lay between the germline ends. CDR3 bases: TGTGCCACCCGAAAAGACAGCTCCCGAGGTACCGGGGAGCTGTTTTTT. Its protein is CATRKDSSRGTGELFF.

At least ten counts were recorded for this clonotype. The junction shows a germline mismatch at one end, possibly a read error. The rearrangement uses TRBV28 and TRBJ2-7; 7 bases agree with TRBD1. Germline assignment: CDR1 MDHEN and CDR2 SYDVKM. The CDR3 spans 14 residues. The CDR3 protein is CASRLATGNYEQYF. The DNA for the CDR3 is TGTGCCAGCCGTTTAGCGACAGGGAACTACGAGCAGTACTTC.

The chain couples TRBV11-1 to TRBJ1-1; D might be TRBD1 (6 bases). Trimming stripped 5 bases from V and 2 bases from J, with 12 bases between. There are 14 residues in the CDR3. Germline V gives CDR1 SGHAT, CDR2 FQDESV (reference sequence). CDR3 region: CASSISRGNTEAFF. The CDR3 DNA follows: TGTGCCAGCAGCATCTCCAGGGGAAACACTGAAGCTTTCTTT.

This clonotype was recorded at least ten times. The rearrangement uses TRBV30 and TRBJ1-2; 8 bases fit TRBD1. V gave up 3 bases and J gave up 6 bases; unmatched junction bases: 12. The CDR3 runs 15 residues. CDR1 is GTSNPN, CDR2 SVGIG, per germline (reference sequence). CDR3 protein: CAWRDSDRGGDGYTF. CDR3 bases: TGTGCCTGGAGGGACTCCGACAGGGGAGGTGATGGCTACACCTTC.

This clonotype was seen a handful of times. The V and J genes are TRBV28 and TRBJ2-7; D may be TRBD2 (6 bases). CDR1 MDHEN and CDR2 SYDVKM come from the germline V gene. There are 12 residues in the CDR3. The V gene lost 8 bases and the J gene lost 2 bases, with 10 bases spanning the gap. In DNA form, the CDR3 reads TGTGCCAGCGGGCGGGAAGCCTACGAGCAGTACTTC. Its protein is CASGREAYEQYF.